This TCR beta chain came from a study of Ad26.COV2.S vaccination and SARS-CoV-2 variants. Treatment here: about 20 received Ad26.COV2.S at low or high dose, single or two shots; 5 received placebo; per-sample allocation not given. On day 63 after the first injection, vaccine and placebo recipients gave samples. The CDR3 runs to 17 residues. With 1 base removed from V and 0 bases from J, the gap between germline ends came to 14 bases. Germline-derived CDR1 and CDR2 are SGHDT and YYEEEE. Profiling relied on immunoSEQ multiplex PCR, and the TCRdb table lists in-frame clones only, not all of them. The table has about 350,000 clones, about 85% seen once.

The chain is built from TRBV5-6 and TRBJ2-4; D may be TRBD2 (5 bases). The sequence was obtained from a person between 18 and 65 years old who received the Ad26.COV2.S COVID-19 vaccine or a placebo. The sample here was peripheral blood, taken in a trial of Ad26.COV2.S vaccine versus placebo. CDR3 nucleotide sequence: TGTGCCAGCAGCTTGAAGCTAGCCGAGAGAGCCAAAAACATTCAGTACTTC. Amino acid sequence: CASSLKLAERAKNIQYF. Combining the CDR3 with reference TRBV5-6 and TRBJ2-4 gives the whole variable domain DAGVTQSPTHLIKTRGQQVTLRCSPKSGHDTVSWYQQALGQGPQFIFQYYEEEERQRGNFPDRFSGHQFPNYSSELNVNALLLGDSALYLCASSLKLAERAKNIQYFGAGTRLSVL.